This T cell receptor (beta chain) is drawn from a study of T cell changes during pregnancy in multiple sclerosis. Per germline, CDR1 WSHSY and CDR2 SAAADI. Deletions cut 3 bases from V and 4 bases from J, with 11 bases between. The CDR3 runs 14 residues. Here immunoSEQ multiplex PCR was the method, and the copy in TCRdb shows in-frame clones only, minus some. The sample consists of around 55,000 clones, about nine tenths of them appearing once. The genes are TRBV10-2 and TRBJ2-3; D is perhaps TRBD2 (5 bases). The material sequenced was CD4+ T cells from peripheral blood mononuclear cells, taken in the first trimester of pregnancy. This clonotype was sampled from a female donor with multiple sclerosis, enrolled in a pregnancy study. For the CDR3, the DNA is TGCGCCAGCAGTGATCGGACTTCGGCAGATACGCAGTATTTT. It codes for CASSDRTSADTQYF.